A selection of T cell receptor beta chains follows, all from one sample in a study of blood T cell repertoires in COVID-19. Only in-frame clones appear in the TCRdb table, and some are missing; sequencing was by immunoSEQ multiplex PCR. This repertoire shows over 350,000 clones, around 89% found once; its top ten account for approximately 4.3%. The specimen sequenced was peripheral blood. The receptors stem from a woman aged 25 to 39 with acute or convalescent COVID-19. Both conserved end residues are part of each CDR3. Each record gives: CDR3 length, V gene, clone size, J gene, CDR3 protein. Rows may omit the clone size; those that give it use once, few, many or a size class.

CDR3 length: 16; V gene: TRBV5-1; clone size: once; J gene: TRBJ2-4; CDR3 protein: CASRGEGGGKIYIQYF
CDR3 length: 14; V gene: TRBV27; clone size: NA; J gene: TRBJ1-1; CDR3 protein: CASSYVGDVTEAFF
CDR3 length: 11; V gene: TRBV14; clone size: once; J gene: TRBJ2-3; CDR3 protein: CASSPGDTQYF
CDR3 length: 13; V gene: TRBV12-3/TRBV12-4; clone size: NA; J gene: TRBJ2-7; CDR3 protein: CASSYRQDYEQYF
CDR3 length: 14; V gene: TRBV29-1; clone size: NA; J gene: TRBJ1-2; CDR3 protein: CSVLRTGRSYGYTF
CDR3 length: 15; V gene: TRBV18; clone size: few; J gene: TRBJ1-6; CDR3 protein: CASSPSGGMGSPLHF
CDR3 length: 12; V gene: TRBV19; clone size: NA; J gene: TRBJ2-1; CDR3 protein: CASSSDTNEQFF
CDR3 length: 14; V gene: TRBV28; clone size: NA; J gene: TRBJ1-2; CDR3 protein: CASSPGQGHYGYTF
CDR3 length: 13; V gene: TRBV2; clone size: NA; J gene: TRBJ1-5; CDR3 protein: CASSGVSNQPQHF
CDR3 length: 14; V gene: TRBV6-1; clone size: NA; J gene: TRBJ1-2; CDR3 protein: CASSENGGDYGYTF
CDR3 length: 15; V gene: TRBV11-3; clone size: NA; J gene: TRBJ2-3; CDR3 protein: CASSSEGLTTDTQYF
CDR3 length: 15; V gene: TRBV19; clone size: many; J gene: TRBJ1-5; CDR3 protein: CASSSGQGVGQPQHF
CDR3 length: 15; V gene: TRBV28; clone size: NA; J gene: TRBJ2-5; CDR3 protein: CASSLLRDREETQYF
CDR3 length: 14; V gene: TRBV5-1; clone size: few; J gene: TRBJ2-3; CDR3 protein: CASSSGLSPDTQYF
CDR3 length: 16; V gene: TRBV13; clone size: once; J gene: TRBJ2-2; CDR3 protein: CASSLRQGRSTGELFF
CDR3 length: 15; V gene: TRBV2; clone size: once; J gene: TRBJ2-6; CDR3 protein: CASSSEGFGANVLTF
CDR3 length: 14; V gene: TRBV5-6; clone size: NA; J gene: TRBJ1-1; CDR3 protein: CASSLVQRRTEAFF
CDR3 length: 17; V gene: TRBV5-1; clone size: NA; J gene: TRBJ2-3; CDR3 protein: CASSGTLAGGPADTQYF
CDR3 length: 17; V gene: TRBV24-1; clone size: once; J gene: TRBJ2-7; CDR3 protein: CATLGSGGPDQSYEQYF
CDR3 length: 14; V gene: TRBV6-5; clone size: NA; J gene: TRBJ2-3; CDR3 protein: CASRPGGSTDTQYF
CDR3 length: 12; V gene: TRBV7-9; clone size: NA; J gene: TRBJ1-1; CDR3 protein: CASSEPGAEAFF
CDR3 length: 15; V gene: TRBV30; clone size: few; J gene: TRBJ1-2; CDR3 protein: CAWSIFKEGASGYTF
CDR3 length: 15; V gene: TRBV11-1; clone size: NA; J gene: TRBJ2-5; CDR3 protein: CASSLQTSTLQTQYF
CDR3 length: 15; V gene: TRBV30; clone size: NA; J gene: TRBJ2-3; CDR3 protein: CAWSVLAGGGDTQYF
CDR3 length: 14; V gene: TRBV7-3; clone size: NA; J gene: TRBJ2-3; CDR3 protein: CASSENRDADTQYF
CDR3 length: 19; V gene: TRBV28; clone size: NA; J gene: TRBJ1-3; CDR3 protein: CASSYSIFQLKFTGNTIYF
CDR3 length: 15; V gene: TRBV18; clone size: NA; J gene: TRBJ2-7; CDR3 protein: CASSTEGGGPYEQYF
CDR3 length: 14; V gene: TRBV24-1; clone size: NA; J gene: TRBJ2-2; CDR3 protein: CATASGGYAGELFF
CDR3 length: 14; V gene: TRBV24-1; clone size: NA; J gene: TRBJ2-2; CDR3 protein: CATRRSGPTGELFF
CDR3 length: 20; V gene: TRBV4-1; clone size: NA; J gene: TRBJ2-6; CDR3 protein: CASSPKRVGQGLSGANVLTF
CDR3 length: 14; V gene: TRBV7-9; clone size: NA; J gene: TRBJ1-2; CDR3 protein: CASSPGATSYGYTF
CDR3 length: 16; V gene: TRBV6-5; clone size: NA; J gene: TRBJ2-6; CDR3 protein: CASSYGGGSGANVLTF
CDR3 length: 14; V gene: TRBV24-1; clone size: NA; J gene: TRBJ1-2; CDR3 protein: CATSDRTGFGGYTF
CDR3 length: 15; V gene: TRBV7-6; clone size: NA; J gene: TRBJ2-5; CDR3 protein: CASSLGGGLGETQYF
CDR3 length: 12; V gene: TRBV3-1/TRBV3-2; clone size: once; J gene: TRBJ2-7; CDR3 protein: CASSQGGREQYF
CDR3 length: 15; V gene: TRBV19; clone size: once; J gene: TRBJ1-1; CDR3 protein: CASTRNEAGNTEAFF
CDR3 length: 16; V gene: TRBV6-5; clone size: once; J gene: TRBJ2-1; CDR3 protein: CASSYSVRGGRHEQFF
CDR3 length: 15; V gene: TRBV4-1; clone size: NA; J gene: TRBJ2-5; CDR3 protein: CASSLSGGTQETQYF
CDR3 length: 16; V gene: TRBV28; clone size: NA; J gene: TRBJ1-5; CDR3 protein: CASSLGTGGQNQPQHF
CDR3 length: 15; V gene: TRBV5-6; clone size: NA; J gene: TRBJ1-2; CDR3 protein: CASSSPGQGSYGYTF
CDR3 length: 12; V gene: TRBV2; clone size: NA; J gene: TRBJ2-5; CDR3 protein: CASSNSPETQYF
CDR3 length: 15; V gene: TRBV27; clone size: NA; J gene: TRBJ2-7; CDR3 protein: CASSLGTSPLYEQYF
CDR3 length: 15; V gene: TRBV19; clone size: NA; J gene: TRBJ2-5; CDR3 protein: CASSKTSGGWETQYF